One sample yielded the 28 T cell receptor beta chains listed below, sequenced in a study of PD-L1 blockade in urothelial cancer. This table comes from immunoSEQ multiplex PCR, and its TCRdb copy is limited to in-frame clones, with some not included. Seen here are more than 95,000 clones, around 88% observed once, and the top ten hold 1.5% to 2%. Indicated time point: peripheral blood 6 weeks after treatment start. This sample comprised PBMCs, obtained around atezolizumab (anti-PD-L1) treatment. The receptors were sampled from a man between 60 and 75 years old with urothelial cancer.

The gene calls are TRBV6-5 and TRBJ1-2, with D perhaps matching TRBD1 (6 bases). V was shortened by 5 bases and J by 7 bases, with 11 bases between the two germline ends. The CDR3 totals 12 residues. Germline V gives CDR1 MNHEY, CDR2 SVGAGI. In DNA, the CDR3 is TGTGCCAGCAGTGTCACAGGGCTTGGCTACACCTTC. Translating gives CASSVTGLGYTF.

This chain joins TRBV5-4 and TRBJ1-2; D possibly corresponds to TRBD1 (6 bases). Looked up from germline, CDR1 is SGHNT and CDR2 is YYREEE (reference sequence). The CDR3 runs to 14 residues. Trimming stripped 4 bases from V and 3 bases from J, with 13 bases between. The CDR3 loop is CASSPGQRDYGYTF. Written as DNA, the CDR3 is TGTGCCAGCAGCCCAGGACAGCGTGACTATGGCTACACCTTC.

The CDR3 reads CSVGRGNSDRETQYF. CDR3 sequence (DNA): TGCAGCGTTGGGCGGGGGAATTCAGACAGGGAGACCCAGTACTTC. The genes are TRBV29-1 and TRBJ2-5, with D possibly being TRBD2 (7 bases). The V gene's germline CDR1 is SQVTM and CDR2 ANQGSEA. V gave up 4 bases and J gave up 5 bases, with 20 bases separating them. This CDR3 has 15 residues.

This clone showed up just once. The chain links TRBV6-5 to TRBJ2-5; 9 nucleotides line up with TRBD2. V lost 8 bases to trimming and J lost 5 bases; unmatched junction nucleotides: 9. This CDR3 is 14 amino acids long. The germline gives CDR1 MNHEY, CDR2 SVGAGI. CDR3 amino acids: CASLKRGAGETQYF. CDR3 DNA sequence: TGTGCCAGCTTAAAGCGGGGGGCCGGTGAGACCCAGTACTTC.

This chain uses TRBV5-1 with TRBJ2-3; 7 bases agree with TRBD1. The CDR3 totals 16 residues. Losses at the gene ends were 3 bases for V and 2 bases for J; bases not matched to a gene: 9. The V gene's germline CDR1 is SGHRS and CDR2 YFSETQ. CDR3 in amino acids: CASSYIVGGPTDTQYF. Here the CDR3 DNA reads TGCGCCAGCAGCTACATAGTAGGGGGCCCCACAGATACGCAGTATTTT.

The V gene is TRBV19, the J gene TRBJ1-2, with 9 nucleotides matching TRBD1. The trim removed 5 bases at V and 7 bases at J, leaving 14 bases unmatched. Per germline, CDR1 LNHDA and CDR2 SQIVND (reference sequence). This CDR3 is built from 16 residues. The CDR3 protein is CASSSPTRDRASGYTF. CDR3 DNA sequence: TGTGCCAGTAGTTCCCCCACACGGGACAGGGCCTCTGGCTACACCTTC. Looking up the rest from reference TRBV19 and TRBJ1-2 gives the full variable domain: DGGITQSPKYLFRKEGQNVTLSCEQNLNHDAMYWYRQDPGQGLRLIYYSQIVNDFQKGDIAEGYSVSREKKESFPLTVTSAQKNPTAFYLCASSSPTRDRASGYTFGSGTRLTVV.

The chain is built from TRBV15 and TRBJ2-3; D unclear. The germline V gene encodes CDR1 LNHNV and CDR2 YYDKDF (reference sequence). The V end lost 1 base, the J end lost 12 bases, and 17 bases lay between the germline ends. The CDR3 extends over 14 amino acids. The CDR3 nucleotides read TGTGCCACCAGCAGAGTTATAGCCGCGCGCAGACAGTATTTT. Its translation: CATSRVIAARRQYF. Complete variable domain (other parts from reference TRBV15 and TRBJ2-3): DAMVIQNPRYQVTQFGKPVTLSCSQTLNHNVMYWYQQKSSQAPKLLFHYYDKDFNNEADTPDNFQSRRPNTSFCFLDIRSPGLGDTAMYLCATSRVIAARRQYFGPGTRLTVL.

The chain couples TRBV5-4 to TRBJ2-5; the match to TRBD2 covers 13 bases. The CDR3 contains 16 residues. J lost 5 bases, V lost 0 bases, and 4 bases had no gene match. Germline V gives CDR1 SGHNT, CDR2 YYREEE (reference sequence). The CDR3 loop reads CASSLGGLAGVETQYF. In DNA form, the CDR3 reads TGTGCCAGCAGCTTGGGTGGACTAGCGGGGGTGGAGACCCAGTACTTC.

The chain carries TRBV7-3 and TRBJ2-7; weak D call: TRBD2 (7 bases). V was trimmed by 5 bases and J by 5 bases, leaving 13 bases between them. The CDR3 totals 13 residues. Germline CDR1 reads SGHTA; CDR2 reads FQGTGA. The CDR3 DNA follows: TGTGCCAGCAGCCCCGCGGGGGCCCACGAGCAGTACTTC. This sequence encodes CASSPAGAHEQYF.

The J gene is TRBJ2-1, the V gene TRBV9, with D perhaps TRBD2 (5 bases). CDR1 and CDR2 (germline): SGDLS, YYNGEE. The CDR3 covers 13 residues. Trimming pared 2 bases from V and 9 bases from J, leaving 12 bases between. The CDR3 spells CASSVGLPGEQFF. Written as DNA, the CDR3 is TGTGCCAGCAGCGTTGGACTCCCTGGTGAGCAGTTCTTC.

V usage is TRBV5-4 and J usage is TRBJ2-7; tentatively, D is TRBD2 (5 bases). This CDR3 has 14 amino acids. The germline V and J ends were trimmed by 0 bases and 4 bases, with 11 bases remaining between them. The germline CDR1 and CDR2 sequences are SGHNT and YYREEE (reference sequence). The CDR3 DNA reads as TGTGCCAGCAGCTTGGCGGGATTTCTATACGAGCAGTACTTC. Amino acid sequence: CASSLAGFLYEQYF.

CDR3 sequence reads: CASSFLGAGQTQYF. In nucleotides, the CDR3 is TGTGCCAGCAGTTTTCTGGGGGCCGGCCAGACCCAGTACTTC. The chain is built from TRBV27 and TRBJ2-5; TRBD1 might be the D (6 bases). The CDR3 extends over 14 amino acids. Germline CDR1 MNHEY, CDR2 SMNVEV (reference sequence). Trimming took 3 bases from V and 6 from J, leaving 14 bases between them.

The chain uses TRBV5-1 and TRBJ2-3, with TRBD2 identical over 8 bases. Unmatched junction bases numbered 3, after V lost 4 bases and J lost 2 bases. The germline gives CDR1 SGHRS, CDR2 YFSETQ. The CDR3 is 14 residues long. In nucleotides, the CDR3 is TGCGCCAGCAGCGTAGCGGGGAACACAGATACGCAGTATTTT. It encodes CASSVAGNTDTQYF.

V is TRBV6-6 and J is TRBJ1-2; 8 bases agree with TRBD1. The CDR3 totals 14 residues. Germline V gene data show CDR1 as MNHNY and CDR2 as SVGAGI (reference sequence). Trimming at V came to 4 bases and at J to 4 bases, leaving 5 bases not matched to a gene. CDR3 bases: TGTGCCAGCAGTTTTTCGCAGGGGGCCTATGGCTACACCTTC. Translating gives CASSFSQGAYGYTF.

V gene TRBV18 combines with J gene TRBJ2-6, with D possibly being TRBD2 (6 bases). This CDR3 spans 17 amino acids. Germline lookup yields CDR1 KGHSH and CDR2 LQKENI. V was shortened by 1 base and J by 0 bases, with 10 bases between the two germline ends. The CDR3 sequence is CASSPRRGFSGANVLTF. The CDR3 DNA reads TGTGCCAGCTCACCACGGAGGGGCTTCTCTGGGGCCAACGTCCTGACTTTC.

This chain joins TRBV19 and TRBJ2-5; 9 nucleotides agree with TRBD1. V was clipped by 4 bases and J by 2 bases; unmatched bases: 5. The CDR3 is 15 residues long. Germline V gene data show CDR1 as LNHDA and CDR2 as SQIVND (reference sequence). CDR3 nucleotides: TGTGCCAGTAGTACGGGACAGGGCCTACAAGAGACCCAGTACTTC. Protein product: CASSTGQGLQETQYF.

The rearrangement uses TRBV10-1 and TRBJ1-1; 10 bases match TRBD1. This CDR3 is 14 amino acids long. Germline values: CDR1 WNHNN, CDR2 SYGVQD (reference sequence). V dropped 2 bases and J dropped 4; count of bases not matched to a gene: 1. CDR3 loop: CASSERDRGTEAFF. In DNA, the CDR3 is TGCGCCAGCAGTGAGAGGGACAGGGGCACTGAAGCTTTCTTT.

The chain uses TRBV7-2 and TRBJ2-5; a possible D gene is TRBD2 (5 bases). Trimming stripped 6 bases from V and 1 base from J, with 15 bases between. The CDR3 is 15 amino acids. Germline CDR1 SGHTA, CDR2 FQGNSA. The CDR3: CASSLNGDSQETQYF. CDR3 DNA sequence: TGTGCCAGCAGTCTTAACGGGGATTCCCAAGAGACCCAGTACTTC.

The rearrangement links TRBV15 to TRBJ2-3; 7 nucleotides line up with TRBD1. This CDR3 region has 15 residues. Germline V gene data show CDR1 as LNHNV and CDR2 as YYDKDF (reference sequence). The ends lost 3 bases at V and 2 bases at J; junction bases unmatched: 5. The CDR3 loop reads CATSREDRATDTQYF. CDR3 nucleotides: TGTGCCACCAGCAGGGAAGACAGGGCCACAGATACGCAGTATTTT.

V is TRBV27 and J is TRBJ1-5; 9 positions match TRBD1. The CDR3 consists of 14 residues. CDR1 is MNHEY and CDR2 is SMNVEV in the germline V gene (reference sequence). With 5 bases clipped from V and 5 bases from J, the junction kept 4 bases outside the gene matches. The CDR3: CASSPGTGYQPQHF. Written as DNA, the CDR3 is TGTGCCAGCAGTCCGGGGACAGGGTATCAGCCCCAGCATTTT.

The chain couples TRBV28 to TRBJ1-2; 7 bases map to TRBD1. This CDR3 region has 12 residues. J gave up 5 bases and V 6 bases, and 3 bases lay outside the gene matches. Germline assignment: CDR1 MDHEN and CDR2 SYDVKM. CDR3 amino acids: CASRTGQYGYTF. The CDR3 DNA reads TGTGCCAGCAGGACAGGGCAATATGGCTACACCTTC.

The chain is built from TRBV30 and TRBJ1-4; no clear D. Germline-derived CDR1 and CDR2 are GTSNPN and SVGIG (reference sequence). V dropped 0 bases and J dropped 4 bases, with 18 bases sitting between them. This CDR3 is 17 amino acids long. The CDR3 is CAWSVPAPGSYNEKLFF. The CDR3 DNA reads as TGTGCCTGGAGTGTGCCAGCACCGGGATCCTATAATGAAAAACTGTTTTTT.

The J gene is TRBJ1-2, the V gene TRBV6-6, with D perhaps TRBD1 (5 bases). The CDR3 consists of 11 residues. Germline lookup yields CDR1 MNHNY and CDR2 SVGAGI (reference sequence). V dropped 8 bases and J dropped 6 bases, with 10 bases sitting between them. CDR3 in DNA: TGTGCCAGCGCCACGGGGGATGGCTACACCTTC. This sequence encodes CASATGDGYTF.

The chain couples TRBV18 to TRBJ2-5; 7 bases are a match to TRBD2. Germline V CDR1 and CDR2: KGHSH, LQKENI. J lost 5 bases, V lost 5 bases, and 14 bases had no gene match. The length of the CDR3 is 16 residues. The CDR3 region is CASSSLEAGDGETQYF. For the CDR3, the DNA is TGTGCCAGCTCATCCCTTGAGGCGGGAGATGGTGAGACCCAGTACTTC.

This clone was counted at least ten times. This chain connects TRBV2 to TRBJ2-2, with 12 bases matching TRBD2. CDR1 is SNHLY and CDR2 is FYNNEI in the germline V gene. The CDR3 covers 14 residues. The junction had 5 bases not matched to a gene; V was cut back by 9 bases and J by 6 bases. DNA for the CDR3: TGTGCCAGTGTCGGGACTAGCGGGCCCGGGGAGCTGTTTTTT. Translated: CASVGTSGPGELFF.

The chain joins TRBV28 to TRBJ2-3; TRBD2 matches at 7 bases. With 3 bases clipped from V and 1 base from J, the junction kept 4 bases outside the gene matches. CDR3 length: 15 residues. The V gene's germline CDR1 is MDHEN and CDR2 SYDVKM. The CDR3 region is CASSFSAGGTDTQYF. For the CDR3, the DNA is TGTGCCAGCAGTTTTTCGGCGGGGGGCACAGATACGCAGTATTTT.

The rearrangement uses TRBV6-1 and TRBJ2-1, with D unresolved. The CDR3 has 11 residues. V gave up 5 bases and J gave up 7 bases, with 6 bases separating them. Per germline, CDR1 MNHNS and CDR2 SASEGT. In DNA form, the CDR3 reads TGTGCCAGCAGTAGGCGGAATGAGCAGTTCTTC. It yields the protein CASSRRNEQFF.

A single count supports this clone. This sequence joins TRBV7-3 and TRBJ1-1; D remains ambiguous. V was cut by 2 bases and J by 3 bases, with 7 bases left in between. CDR1 SGHTA and CDR2 FQGTGA come from the germline V gene. This CDR3 has 13 amino acids. The CDR3: CASSLVRDTEAFF. The DNA of the CDR3 is TGTGCCAGCAGCTTAGTCCGGGACACTGAAGCTTTCTTT.